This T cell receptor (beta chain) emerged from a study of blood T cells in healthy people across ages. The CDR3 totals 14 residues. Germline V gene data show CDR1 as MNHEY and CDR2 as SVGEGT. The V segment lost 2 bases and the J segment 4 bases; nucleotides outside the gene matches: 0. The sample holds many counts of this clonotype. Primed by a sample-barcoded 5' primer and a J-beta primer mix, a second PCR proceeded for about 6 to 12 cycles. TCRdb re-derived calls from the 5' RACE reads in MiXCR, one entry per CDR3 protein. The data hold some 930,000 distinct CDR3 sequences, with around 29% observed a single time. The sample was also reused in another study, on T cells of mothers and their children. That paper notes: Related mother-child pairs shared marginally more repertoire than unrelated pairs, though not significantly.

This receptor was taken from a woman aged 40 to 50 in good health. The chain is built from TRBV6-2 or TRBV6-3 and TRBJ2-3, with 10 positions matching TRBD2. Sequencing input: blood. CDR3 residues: CASSYGTSADTQYF. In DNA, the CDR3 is TGTGCCAGCAGTTACGGGACTAGCGCAGATACGCAGTATTTT.